These 14 T cell receptor beta chains share one sample of origin, sequenced in a study of T cells in narcolepsy. Only in-frame clones appear in the TCRdb table, and some are missing; sequencing was by immunoSEQ multiplex PCR. The sample has some 30,000 clones, 65% to 85% seen once. Sequencing used memory (CD45RA-) CD4+ T cells from blood. The origin of the receptors is a human donor in good health.

A single count supports this clone. The CDR3 loop is CASSGYTF. The DNA for the CDR3 is TGTGCCAGCAGTGGCTACACCTTC. The gene calls are TRBV2 and TRBJ1-2; the D is unclear. CDR1 is SNHLY and CDR2 is FYNNEI in the germline V gene. The CDR3 runs 8 residues. Trimming removed 4 bases at V and 9 bases at J, with 0 bases between.

The chain joins TRBV11-3 to TRBJ1-1; possibly TRBD1 for D (5 bases). The V end was cut by 3 bases, the J end by 5 bases, with 13 bases between. The length of the CDR3 is 14 residues. Germline values: CDR1 SGHNT, CDR2 YENEEA. For the CDR3, the DNA is TGTGCCAGCAGCTTGCTTCGTGGGGGGACTGAAGCTTTCTTT. This gives the protein CASSLLRGGTEAFF. The full variable domain, rest sourced from reference TRBV11-3 and TRBJ1-1, is EAGVVQSPRYKIIEKKQPVAFWCNPISGHNTLYWYLQNLGQGPELLIRYENEEAVDDSQLPKDRFSAERLKGVDSTLKIQPAELGDSAVYLCASSLLRGGTEAFFGQGTRLTVV.

Only one count was recorded for this clone. The chain uses TRBV2 and TRBJ2-1, with D possibly TRBD1 on 6 matching bases. This CDR3 region has 13 residues. CDR1 and CDR2 from the germline V gene are SNHLY and FYNNEI. Trimming stripped 6 bases from V and 6 bases from J, with 12 bases between. The CDR3 loop reads CASRYQGLNEQFF. CDR3 sequence (DNA): TGTGCCAGCAGGTATCAGGGGCTCAATGAGCAGTTCTTC.

The chain is built from TRBV5-1 and TRBJ2-1, with D unclear. The germline V gene has CDR1 SGHRS and CDR2 YFSETQ. Trimming cost V 0 bases and J 3 bases, with 10 bases left between them. This CDR3 has 15 amino acids. The CDR3 spells CASSLAGNFYNEQFF. Here the CDR3 DNA reads TGCGCCAGCAGCTTGGCCGGCAACTTCTACAATGAGCAGTTCTTC.

The CDR3 region is CASSFQTSSYNEQFF. In nucleotides, the CDR3 is TGTGCCAGCAGCTTTCAAACAAGCTCCTACAATGAGCAGTTCTTC. The gene calls are TRBV5-8 and TRBJ2-1; D ambiguous. Trimming cost V 2 bases and J 0 bases, with 9 bases left between them. CDR1 SGHTS and CDR2 YDEGEE come from the germline V gene. There are 15 residues in the CDR3.

The chain joins TRBV7-7 to TRBJ2-1; 16 bases match TRBD2. The germline V gene has CDR1 SSHAT and CDR2 FNYEAQ (reference sequence). The CDR3 spans 18 residues. V was pared by 5 bases and J by 2 bases, with 6 bases of the junction left unmatched. The DNA of the CDR3 is TGTGCCAGCAGCGCCGGGACTAGCGGGAGGGTGCCCTACAATGAGCAGTTCTTC. Translation gives CASSAGTSGRVPYNEQFF.

Turning to this clone: Mismatch with germline at one junction end may stem from a read error. The chain joins TRBV7-9 to TRBJ2-7; possible D gene TRBD2, 5 bases. The germline V gene encodes CDR1 SEHNR and CDR2 FQNEAQ (reference sequence). The CDR3 contains 14 residues. This CDR3 reads CASSLARSSYEQYF. The CDR3 DNA reads as TGTGCCAGCAGCCTAGCTAGGAGCTCCTACGAGCAGTACTTC. Drawing the rest from reference TRBV7-9 and TRBJ2-7, the complete variable domain is DTGVSQNPRHKITKRGQNVTFRCDPISEHNRLYWYRQTLGQGPEFLTYFQNEAQLEKSRLLSDRFSAERPKGSFSTLEIQRTEQGDSAMYLCASSLARSSYEQYFGPGTRLTVT.

V and J are TRBV15 and TRBJ1-1; D perhaps matches TRBD1 (5 bases). Trimming removed 0 bases at V and 5 bases at J, with 10 bases between. The CDR3 is made up of 14 amino acids. Germline CDR1 is LNHNV and CDR2 is YYDKDF (reference sequence). In DNA, the CDR3 is TGTGCCACCAGCAGAGACGGGGCTGGGACTGAAGCTTTCTTT. Its translation: CATSRDGAGTEAFF.

The chain joins TRBV7-2 to TRBJ1-5; a possible D gene is TRBD1 (5 bases). The CDR3 totals 12 residues. V dropped 4 bases and J dropped 6 bases, with 7 bases sitting between them. CDR1 is SGHTA and CDR2 is FQGNSA in the germline V gene. DNA for the CDR3: TGTGCCAGCAGCTGGGGCGGTCAGCCCCAGCATTTT. It encodes CASSWGGQPQHF.

This clone has just one count. This chain uses TRBV21-1 with TRBJ1-2; the D call in the table, TRBD1, was not verified against the DNA. TRBV21-1 has pseudogene status. The CDR3 has 15 amino acids. CDR3 nucleotides: TGTGCCAGCAGCATTCACCGGGACAGGGGGCTTGGCTACACCTTC. Protein product: CASSIHRDRGLGYTF.

The chain couples TRBV27 to TRBJ1-1; D ambiguous. There are 12 residues in the CDR3. CDR1 is MNHEY, CDR2 SMNVEV, per germline (reference sequence). The V gene lost 7 bases and the J gene lost 2 bases, with 8 bases spanning the gap. Here the CDR3 DNA reads TGTGCCAGCAAGATAAGTAACACTGAAGCTTTCTTT. Protein: CASKISNTEAFF.

J is TRBJ2-1 and V is TRBV19; the match to TRBD1 covers 9 bases. This CDR3 spans 16 amino acids. Losses at the gene ends were 4 bases for V and 3 bases for J; bases not matched to a gene: 7. In germline, CDR1 is LNHDA, CDR2 SQIVND (reference sequence). CDR3 residues: CASSKEGQGYYNEQFF. CDR3 DNA sequence: TGTGCCAGTAGTAAAGAGGGACAGGGTTACTACAATGAGCAGTTCTTC.

The rearrangement links TRBV19 to TRBJ2-7; 8 nucleotides agree with TRBD1. The V gene end was trimmed by 7 bases and the J gene end by 6 bases; junction bases not matched to a gene: 11. This CDR3 region has 14 residues. Germline CDR1 reads LNHDA; CDR2 reads SQIVND (reference sequence). In DNA form, the CDR3 reads TGTGCCAGTACGTCTGGACAGGGTTCGGGCGAGCAGTACTTC. Translating it yields CASTSGQGSGEQYF.

V usage is TRBV19 and J usage is TRBJ1-2, with D perhaps matching TRBD1 (6 bases). V was trimmed by 1 base and J by 3 bases, leaving 15 bases between them. This CDR3 contains 16 residues. The germline V gene has CDR1 LNHDA and CDR2 SQIVND (reference sequence). DNA of the CDR3: TGTGCCAGTAGTATAGGTAACAGGGAGGGGCACTATGGCTACACCTTC. Protein: CASSIGNREGHYGYTF.